The text below deals with one T cell receptor beta chain. V trimming: 0 bases; J trimming: 4 bases; junction bases outside the gene matches: 3. This CDR3 contains 16 residues. The germline V gene has CDR1 MNHEY and CDR2 SVGAGI. Only in-frame clones appear in the TCRdb table, and some are missing; sequencing was by immunoSEQ multiplex PCR. The sample consists of about 270,000 clones, less than 95% of them appearing once. Participant ages covered roughly 18 to 89 years across 24 US areas. This entry is derived from a study of blood T cell repertoires in COVID-19. Study-wide context: The United States, Italy and Spain supplied acute and convalescent COVID-19 samples.

This TCR was sampled from a man aged 40-50 years who had been exposed to COVID-19. This sequence joins TRBV6-5 and TRBJ2-1; TRBD2 aligns across 10 bases. Sequencing used PBMCs or T cells enriched from blood (not recorded which). The CDR3 protein is CASSYSRTSGYNEQFF. CDR3 DNA sequence: TGTGCCAGCAGTTACTCGCGGACTAGCGGTTACAATGAGCAGTTCTTC.